The source of this T cell receptor (beta chain) is a study of kidney transplant recipient with SARS-CoV-2 infection. Comment on this clonotype: This may come from a read error, since a much larger clone is one base off.

TCRdb ran MiXCR on the reads and lists one entry per CDR3 protein. The data show about 250,000 distinct CDR3 sequences, more than 25% seen once. Sequenced here: a blood sample, sampled at baseline and on day 111 from a kidney transplant recipient. This TCR came from a young adult male patient who had COVID-19 and was a kidney transplant recipient. The graft donor may be the source of some T cells.

The CDR3 reads CASSSHEAGCSADTQYF. Written as DNA, the CDR3 is TGTGCCAGCAGTTCCCACGAGGCGGGGTGTTCGGCAGATACGCAGTATTTT. The V and J genes are TRBV12-3 or TRBV12-4 and TRBJ2-3, with TRBD2 as a possible D gene (6 bases). CDR3 length: 17 residues. V gave up 4 bases and J gave up 4 bases, with 21 bases separating them.